This TCR beta chain was identified during a study of shared clonotypes between healthy human individuals. In its sample, this clone was seen once. The antigen is unknown. The protocol was immunoSEQ multiplex PCR, while the TCRdb copy is restricted to in-frame clones and leaves out a portion. The sample records 550,000 to 800,000 clones, about 90% being singletons. The donors, healthy adults who were HIV-negative, had experienced no recent acute infections or vaccinations. CD45RO+ cells and CCR7-negative CD45RA+ TemRA cells were combined as CD8 memory. The CDR3 is 15 amino acids. The ends were cut back, 3 bases at V and 3 bases at J, with 14 bases in the middle. CDR1 is MDHEN, CDR2 SYDVKM, per germline. Study outcomes and limitations: An effect of sequencing depth on clonotype sharing among donors was expected.

The sequence derives from a man aged 18 to 29 in good health. Some clones in this sample may be carry-over from other donors' samples. This chain links TRBV28 with TRBJ1-1; a possible D gene is TRBD1 (5 bases). Sequencing input: memory CD8+ T cells from PBMCs. Subset reported: CD45RO+ cells pooled with CCR7-negative TemRA cells. The CDR3 sequence: CASSFGVAGYTEAFF. For the CDR3, the DNA is TGTGCCAGCAGTTTTGGTGTGGCAGGGTACACTGAAGCTTTCTTT.